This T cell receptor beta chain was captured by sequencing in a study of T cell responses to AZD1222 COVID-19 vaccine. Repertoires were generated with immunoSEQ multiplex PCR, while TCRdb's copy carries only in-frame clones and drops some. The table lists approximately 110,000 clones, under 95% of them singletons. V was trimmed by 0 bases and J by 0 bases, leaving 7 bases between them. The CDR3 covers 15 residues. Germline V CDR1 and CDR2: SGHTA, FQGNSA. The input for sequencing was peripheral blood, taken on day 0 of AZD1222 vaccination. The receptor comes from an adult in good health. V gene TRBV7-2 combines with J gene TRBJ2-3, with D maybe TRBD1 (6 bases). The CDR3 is CASSLAGQSTDTQYF. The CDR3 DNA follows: TGTGCCAGCAGCTTAGCGGGACAAAGCACAGATACGCAGTATTTT.